The rows below give T cell receptor beta chains drawn from one sample of a study of T cell responses to AZD1222 COVID-19 vaccine. The method was immunoSEQ multiplex PCR; TCRdb's version includes in-frame clones alone and lacks a portion of them. Of around 120,000 clones detected, about 79% appear once; the ten largest clones hold 27%. This specimen consisted of peripheral blood, obtained 28 days after the second AZD1222 dose. The source is an adult who received the AZD1222 COVID-19 vaccine. Each CDR3 is given with its conserved first and last residue.

V	J	CDR3
TRBV4-3	TRBJ2-3	CASSQDLPAGFTDTQYF
TRBV27	TRBJ1-2	CASSQPPGGQGAYGYTF
TRBV10-3	TRBJ1-1	CASSGTDTEAFF
TRBV7-2	TRBJ1-2	CASSSSTIYGYTF
TRBV4-2	TRBJ2-3	CASSQVGLASGQDTQYF
TRBV7-6	TRBJ1-2	CASSLRTGQDGYTF
TRBV3-1/TRBV3-2	TRBJ1-1	CASSPGTGLGNTEAFF
TRBV9	TRBJ2-1	CASSGGLAFSSYNEQFF
TRBV5-1	TRBJ1-2	CASGTDYGYTF
TRBV6-4	TRBJ1-1	CASSVQWNTEAFF
TRBV27	TRBJ2-5	CASSFLGGQETQYF
TRBV30	TRBJ1-1	CAWSVGVVNTEAFF
TRBV7-9	TRBJ1-1	CASSPKRRIGTEAFF
TRBV4-3	TRBJ1-1	CASSQEPPPNTEAFF
TRBV6-5	TRBJ1-3	CASSPGGNTIYF
TRBV6-5	TRBJ2-3	CASSYGRGRGTDTQYF
TRBV4-3	TRBJ1-5	CASSQDIGGSQPQHF
TRBV6-2/TRBV6-3	TRBJ1-6	CASSYAGSGSPLHF
TRBV5-4	TRBJ2-4	CASSQLDQGNAKNIQYF
TRBV19	TRBJ1-5	CASRTGAYQPQHF
TRBV3-1/TRBV3-2	TRBJ2-1	CASSQGGNSYNEQFF
TRBV10-2	TRBJ1-1	CASSEQQNTEAFF
TRBV5-1	TRBJ1-6	CASMPDNNSPLHF
TRBV7-6	TRBJ2-3	CASSLGTPMTSTDTQYF
TRBV6-2/TRBV6-3	TRBJ1-5	CASSYSSRGSNQPQHF
TRBV6-6	TRBJ1-2	CASRGIYGYTF
TRBV5-4	TRBJ2-3	CASSTGDGPDTQYF
TRBV5-1	TRBJ1-2	CASSLGVGGYTF
TRBV27	TRBJ2-2	CASTQNDGGRAGELFF
TRBV21-1	TRBJ1-1	CASSGIGQGGTEAFF
TRBV4-1	TRBJ1-3	CASSQGEGGSSGNTIYF
TRBV28	TRBJ1-2	CASSLPGDSNYGYTF
TRBV28	TRBJ1-5	CATASTGRGQPQHF
TRBV6-6	TRBJ1-2	CASSTLSYGYTF
TRBV30	TRBJ2-7	CAFGTNSYEQYF
TRBV7-6	TRBJ2-7	CASSPEAFSYEQYF
TRBV4-3	TRBJ1-2	CASSQVTGGGYTF
TRBV3-1/TRBV3-2	TRBJ2-1	CASTREGEQFF
TRBV20-1	TRBJ2-2	CSASFPTSGGFSNTGELFF
TRBV6-2/TRBV6-3	TRBJ1-2	CASSYPLGGSSYGYTF
TRBV5-4	TRBJ1-1	CASSLGLDRFQAFF
TRBV29-1	TRBJ1-1	CSVGYTEAGEAFF
TRBV2	TRBJ1-1	CASSEPQGYTEAFF
TRBV5-5	TRBJ2-3	CASRPGGPILLDTQYF
TRBV29-1	TRBJ2-1	CSSRQGLAGVNEQFF
TRBV25-1	TRBJ1-2	CASSDGRGVSRGYTF
TRBV9	TRBJ1-5	CASSVDSGINQPQHF
TRBV19	TRBJ1-2	CASSFGQGGPYGYTF
TRBV28	TRBJ2-7	CASSRQASYEQYF
TRBV5-1	TRBJ1-4	CASSFTGTFSEKLFF
TRBV20-1	TRBJ1-2	CSAEAVYGYTF